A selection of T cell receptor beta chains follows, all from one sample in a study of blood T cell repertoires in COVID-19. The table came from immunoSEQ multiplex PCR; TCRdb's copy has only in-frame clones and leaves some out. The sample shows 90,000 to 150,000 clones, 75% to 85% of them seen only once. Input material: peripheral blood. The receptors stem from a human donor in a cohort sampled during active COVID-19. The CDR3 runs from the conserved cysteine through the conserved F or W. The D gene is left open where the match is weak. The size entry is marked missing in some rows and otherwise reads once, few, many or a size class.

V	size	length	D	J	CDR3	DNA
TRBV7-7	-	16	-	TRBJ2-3	CASSPYGLTSTDTQYF	TGTGCTAGCAGCCCCTATGGGCTAACTAGCACAGATACGCAGTATTTT
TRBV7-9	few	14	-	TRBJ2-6	CASSLVAGANVLTF	TGTGCCAGCAGCTTAGTAGCTGGGGCCAACGTCCTGACTTTC
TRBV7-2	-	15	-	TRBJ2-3	CASSLRRQTTDTQYF	TGTGCCAGCAGCTTACGCCGACAAACCACAGATACGCAGTATTTT
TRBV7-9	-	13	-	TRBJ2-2	CASRTALTGELFF	TGTGCCAGCAGGACTGCCCTTACCGGGGAGCTGTTTTTT
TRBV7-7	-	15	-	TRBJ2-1	CASSPARGTYNEQFF	TGTGCCAGCAGCCCAGCCAGGGGCACCTACAATGAGCAGTTCTTC
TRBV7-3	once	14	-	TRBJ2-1	CASSLTGTSPEQFF	TGTGCCAGCAGCTTAACGGGAACTAGTCCTGAGCAGTTCTTC
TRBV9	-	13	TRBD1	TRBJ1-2	CASSVGQGYGYTF	TGTGCCAGCAGCGTAGGACAGGGCTATGGCTACACCTTC
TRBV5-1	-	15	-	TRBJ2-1	CASSIEGVPYNEQFF	TGCGCCAGCAGCATCGAGGGAGTCCCCTACAATGAGCAGTTCTTC
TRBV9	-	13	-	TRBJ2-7	CASSVEPPYEQYF	TGTGCCAGCAGCGTAGAGCCGCCATACGAGCAGTACTTC
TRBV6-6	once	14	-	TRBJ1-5	CASSYGGYNQPQHF	TGTGCCAGCAGTTACGGCGGCTACAATCAGCCCCAGCATTTT